These 10 T cell receptor beta chains originate from one sample sequenced in a study of blood T cell repertoires in COVID-19. The protocol was immunoSEQ multiplex PCR, while the TCRdb copy is restricted to in-frame clones and leaves out a portion. The table shows about 270,000 clones, with around 85% occurring only once. Sequenced material: peripheral blood. The receptors come from a young woman with COVID-19, enrolled during active disease.

The chain joins TRBV2 to TRBJ1-5, with a tentative D call TRBD1 (5 bases). Germline assignment: CDR1 SNHLY and CDR2 FYNNEI. The V and J ends lost 6 bases and 4 bases respectively, with 16 bases between them. The CDR3 covers 15 residues. The CDR3 sequence is CASSSLGPINQPQHF. CDR3 DNA sequence: TGTGCCAGCAGCAGCTTGGGGCCGATAAATCAGCCCCAGCATTTT.

V gene TRBV7-2 combines with J gene TRBJ1-6; D gene uncertain. Germline assignment: CDR1 SGHTA and CDR2 FQGNSA. V shed 2 bases and J shed 8 bases, with 13 bases lying between them. There are 15 residues in the CDR3. CDR3 sequence: CASSLRGIAYSPLHF. CDR3 nucleotides: TGTGCCAGCAGCTTAAGAGGGATAGCATATTCACCCCTCCACTTT.

This sequence joins TRBV3-1 (or the pseudogene TRBV3-2) and TRBJ1-1; 8 positions match TRBD1. Germline CDR1 is LGHDT and CDR2 is YNNKEL (reference sequence). The CDR3 loop spans 16 amino acids. Losses at the gene ends were 7 bases for V and 2 bases for J; bases not matched to a gene: 12. This CDR3 is CASTRGQGDLNTEAFF. Here the CDR3 DNA reads TGTGCCAGCACCCGTGGACAGGGAGATCTAAACACTGAAGCTTTCTTT.

In DNA, the CDR3 is TGCGCCAGCACCCGGACAGGAGGGACGAACACAGATACGCAGTATTTT. Residues: CASTRTGGTNTDTQYF. V usage is TRBV5-1 and J usage is TRBJ2-3; D is perhaps TRBD1 (7 bases). The CDR3 is 16 amino acids. Per the germline V gene, CDR1 is SGHRS and CDR2 is YFSETQ. Trimming pared 6 bases from V and 2 bases from J, leaving 19 bases between.

DNA for the CDR3: TGTGCCAGCAGTTCGGGGGGGCTTGAAGCTTTCTTT. Translation: CASSSGGLEAFF. V gene TRBV12-3 or TRBV12-4 combines with J gene TRBJ1-1; possible D gene TRBD1, 6 bases. The CDR3 is made up of 12 amino acids. V lost 4 bases and J lost 7, with 10 bases in between.

V is TRBV6-5 and J is TRBJ2-7; 7 nucleotides line up with TRBD1. CDR3 length: 16 amino acids. Germline loops: CDR1 MNHEY, CDR2 SVGAGI. V dropped 1 base and J dropped 7; count of bases not matched to a gene: 13. In DNA, the CDR3 is TGTGCCAGCAGTTACTTCCCAGCGGCTCTACAGGGGGAGCAGTACTTC. Protein sequence: CASSYFPAALQGEQYF.

This sequence joins TRBV6-5 and TRBJ2-6; D is ambiguous. CDR3 length: 13 residues. Per germline, CDR1 MNHEY and CDR2 SVGAGI. V dropped 6 bases and J dropped 1 base, with 4 bases sitting between them. CDR3 sequence reads: CASRESGANVLTF. The CDR3 coding sequence is TGTGCCAGCAGGGAGTCTGGGGCCAACGTCCTGACTTTC.

J is TRBJ1-1 and V is TRBV5-6; D ambiguous. The CDR3 extends over 13 amino acids. Germline loops: CDR1 SGHDT, CDR2 YYEEEE. V gave up 0 bases and J gave up 8 bases, with 11 bases separating them. CDR3 sequence reads: CASSLAGSTEAFF. The CDR3 DNA reads as TGTGCCAGCAGCTTGGCTGGGAGCACAGAAGCTTTCTTT.

The J gene is TRBJ2-5, the V gene TRBV19, with TRBD1 identical over 7 bases. The germline V gene encodes CDR1 LNHDA and CDR2 SQIVND (reference sequence). With 5 bases clipped from V and 2 bases from J, the junction kept 5 bases outside the gene matches. The length of the CDR3 is 14 residues. As DNA, the CDR3 is TGTGCCAGTAGTTCGCGCAGGGGGCAAGAGACCCAGTACTTC. It specifies CASSSRRGQETQYF.

The table lists this clone with a count of one. The chain couples TRBV27 to TRBJ1-2; 7 nucleotides line up with TRBD1. V gave up 2 bases and J gave up 4 bases; unmatched junction bases: 1. Germline V lookup: CDR1 MNHEY, CDR2 SMNVEV (reference sequence). The CDR3 totals 13 residues. For the CDR3, the DNA is TGTGCCAGCAGTTTAAACAGGGGCTATGGCTACACCTTC. It translates to CASSLNRGYGYTF.